This is a list of T cell receptor beta chains from one sample in a study of T-cell memory formation after mild COVID-19. TCRdb re-analysed the 5' RACE reads in MiXCR, keeping a single row per CDR3 protein. The sample shows 300,000 to 350,000 distinct CDR3 sequences, less than 20% of them seen only once. Sequencing used PBMCs or a T cell subset sorted from them (not recorded which). The receptors were gathered from a man between 18 and 35 years old who had mild COVID-19 (a few samples of this study predate the infection). Cell type and time point are not known. Each CDR3 is given with its conserved first and last residue. Fields, in order: D gene, J gene, clone size, V gene, CDR3 DNA, CDR3 protein. A D gene is named only where the DNA matches it firmly. Clone size, where shown, is once, few, many, or a class for clones that have expanded.

D gene: .
J gene: TRBJ1-5
clone size: few
V gene: TRBV29-1
CDR3 DNA: TGCAGCGTTGTTTGGGCAGGGGCACAGCCCCAGCATTTT
CDR3 protein: CSVVWAGAQPQHF

D gene: .
J gene: TRBJ2-1
clone size: few
V gene: TRBV25-1
CDR3 DNA: TGTGCCAGCAGTGAATGGGGGAGTCGCCATGAGCAGTTCTTC
CDR3 protein: CASSEWGSRHEQFF

D gene: TRBD1
J gene: TRBJ1-5
clone size: few
V gene: TRBV9
CDR3 DNA: TGTGCCAGCAGCCCCCGAGGAGACAGGGTTGGCAATCAGCCCCAGCATTTT
CDR3 protein: CASSPRGDRVGNQPQHF

D gene: .
J gene: TRBJ1-5
clone size: few
V gene: TRBV20-1
CDR3 DNA: TGCAGTGCTCCCCGGCAGGGCGACAATCAGCCCCAGCATTTT
CDR3 protein: CSAPRQGDNQPQHF

D gene: TRBD1
J gene: TRBJ1-5
clone size: many
V gene: TRBV6-6
CDR3 DNA: TGTGCCAGCAGGTCCGGGACAGACAATCAGCCCCAGCATTTT
CDR3 protein: CASRSGTDNQPQHF

D gene: TRBD1
J gene: TRBJ2-7
clone size: few
V gene: TRBV27
CDR3 DNA: TGTGCCAGCAGTTGGGACAGCGGCTCCGTCTACGAGCAGTACTTC
CDR3 protein: CASSWDSGSVYEQYF

D gene: .
J gene: TRBJ2-1
clone size: few
V gene: TRBV27
CDR3 DNA: TGTGCCAGCAGCCACTCAGGGTCATCCTACAATGAGCAGTTCTTC
CDR3 protein: CASSHSGSSYNEQFF

D gene: TRBD2
J gene: TRBJ2-7
clone size: .
V gene: TRBV4-3
CDR3 DNA: TGCGCCAGCAGCCAAGGTAGCGGGGGGGCTAGGGAGCAGTACTTC
CDR3 protein: CASSQGSGGAREQYF

D gene: TRBD2
J gene: TRBJ2-1
clone size: few
V gene: TRBV11-3
CDR3 DNA: TGTGCCAGCAGCTTGGGAGCGGGGGCATCCGGCGGCCGTGAGCAGTTCTTC
CDR3 protein: CASSLGAGASGGREQFF

D gene: TRBD2
J gene: TRBJ2-1
clone size: many
V gene: TRBV4-2
CDR3 DNA: TGTGCCAGCAGCCAAGACGGCGGGGGGGCCTACAATGAGCAGTTCTTC
CDR3 protein: CASSQDGGGAYNEQFF

D gene: .
J gene: TRBJ2-2
clone size: few
V gene: TRBV5-1
CDR3 DNA: TGCGCCAGCAGTCTCGACCCCCGGGACTTCACCGGGGAGCTGTTTTTT
CDR3 protein: CASSLDPRDFTGELFF

D gene: .
J gene: TRBJ2-1
clone size: few
V gene: TRBV7-2
CDR3 DNA: TGTGCCAGCAGCCAGGGATTTAGCTCCTACAATGAGCAGTTCTTC
CDR3 protein: CASSQGFSSYNEQFF

D gene: TRBD1
J gene: TRBJ1-1
clone size: .
V gene: TRBV20-1
CDR3 DNA: TGCAGTGCTCCTCCCTCCACGAACAGGGGGCGCACTGAAGCTTTCTTT
CDR3 protein: CSAPPSTNRGRTEAFF

D gene: .
J gene: TRBJ1-2
clone size: few
V gene: TRBV7-8
CDR3 DNA: TGTGCCAGCAGCTTAGAATTGGTAGCGAGTGGCTACACCTTC
CDR3 protein: CASSLELVASGYTF

D gene: .
J gene: TRBJ1-1
clone size: .
V gene: TRBV20-1
CDR3 DNA: TGCAGTGCTGGACGAGGGGGATATACTGAAGCTTTCTTT
CDR3 protein: CSAGRGGYTEAFF